This T cell receptor (beta chain) is from a study of T cells in Graves' hyperthyroidism and ophthalmopathy. Template material for amplifying TCR beta CDR3 regions consisted of RNA transcripts. Researchers ran a first-round RT-PCR on the TCR CDR3 using the HTBI primer set. A single record per CDR3 protein comes from TCRdb applying MiXCR to the multiplex PCR reads. The sample contains 450,000 to 500,000 distinct CDR3 sequences, about 20% of which appear only once. The study's findings and limits: Stable hyperthyroidism was separated from ophthalmopathy by a model based on 13 V-J features. Among thyroid clonotypes expanded above 0.001, most also appeared in blood.

As regards this clonotype: The target antigen is unknown.

V lost 7 bases, J lost 4 bases, and 5 bases stayed unmatched. The CDR3 contains 13 residues. In germline, CDR1 is MNHEY, CDR2 SVGEGT. The sequencing sample was made of blood. The rearrangement links TRBV6-2 or TRBV6-3 to TRBJ2-7; 9 bases map to TRBD1. This clonotype was sampled from a woman between 65 and 79 years old with Graves' ophthalmopathy. DNA of the CDR3: TGTGCCAGCATGAGGGACAGGGCGTACGAGCAGTACTTC. Its translation: CASMRDRAYEQYF.